Below, 9 T cell receptor beta chains from the same sample are listed, as sequenced in a study of T cell responses to AZD1222 COVID-19 vaccine. The protocol was immunoSEQ multiplex PCR, while the TCRdb copy is restricted to in-frame clones and leaves out a portion. The repertoire holds just under 75,000 clones, with around 80% as singletons. This sample comprised peripheral blood, obtained 28 days after the second AZD1222 dose. These receptors were obtained from an adult who received the AZD1222 COVID-19 vaccine.

The chain joins TRBV2 to TRBJ1-6; weak D call: TRBD1 (5 bases). The CDR3 runs 15 residues. Trimming removed 10 bases at V and 8 bases at J, with 21 bases between. Germline CDR1 SNHLY, CDR2 FYNNEI. CDR3 sequence reads: CATPVGGRIDSPLHF. CDR3 DNA sequence: TGTGCCACCCCCGTGGGGGGAAGGATAGATTCACCCCTCCACTTT.

The CDR3: CASSSNYRDGHEKLFF. DNA for the CDR3: TGTGCCAGCAGCTCGAACTACCGGGACGGCCACGAAAAACTGTTTTTT. V and J are TRBV7-4 and TRBJ1-4; possible D gene TRBD1, 5 bases. V was trimmed by 4 bases and J by 8 bases, leaving 20 bases between them. Germline CDR1 is SGHVT and CDR2 is SQSDAQ. This CDR3 has 16 amino acids.

J is TRBJ2-1 and V is TRBV6-2 or TRBV6-3, with D possibly being TRBD1 (6 bases). Germline V gene data show CDR1 as MNHEY and CDR2 as SVGEGT. Trimming took off 5 bases at V and 0 bases at J, with 14 bases between the two ends. CDR3 size: 16 residues. Here the CDR3 DNA reads TGTGCCAGCAGTAAACGTCAGGGGAGCTCCTACAATGAGCAGTTCTTC. As protein: CASSKRQGSSYNEQFF.

The rearrangement uses TRBV28 and TRBJ1-2, with 7 nucleotides matching TRBD1. This CDR3 region has 15 residues. Per the germline V gene, CDR1 is MDHEN and CDR2 is SYDVKM. V trimming: 5 bases; J trimming: 7 bases; junction bases outside the gene matches: 13. CDR3 DNA sequence: TGTGCCAGCAGTCTCATCAGGGGGGCGCTGCGTGGCTACACCTTC. It yields the protein CASSLIRGALRGYTF.

There are a few counts of this clone. This sequence joins TRBV5-4 and TRBJ1-1; no firm D call. The CDR3 sequence is 15 residues long. Trimming took off 0 bases at V and 4 bases at J, with 13 bases between the two ends. Germline V lookup: CDR1 SGHNT, CDR2 YYREEE (reference sequence). In DNA, the CDR3 is TGTGCCAGCAGCTTGGGAGCGACACTCGCCACTGAAGCTTTCTTT. Amino acids: CASSLGATLATEAFF.

The rearrangement uses TRBV27 and TRBJ1-1; no clear D gene. The CDR3 runs 15 residues. Germline V CDR1 and CDR2: MNHEY, SMNVEV (reference sequence). The V and J ends lost 3 bases and 0 bases respectively, with 11 bases between them. The CDR3 loop reads CASSFRYSLNTEAFF. The CDR3 nucleotides are TGTGCCAGCAGTTTTAGGTACAGCTTGAACACTGAAGCTTTCTTT.

This clone occurred once. The rearrangement joins TRBV7-8 to TRBJ2-7, with TRBD2 as a possible D gene (5 bases). The CDR3 runs to 13 residues. Germline assignment: CDR1 SGHVS and CDR2 FQNEAQ. V lost 3 bases and J 4 bases, leaving 10 bases between the germline ends. CDR3 amino acids: CASSLPSSYEQYF. In nucleotides, the CDR3 is TGTGCCAGCAGCTTGCCTAGCAGTTACGAGCAGTACTTC. Full variable domain (outside the CDR3, taken from reference TRBV7-8 and TRBJ2-7): GAGVSQSPRYKVAKRGQDVALRCDPISGHVSLFWYQQALGQGPEFLTYFQNEAQLDKSGLPSDRFFAERPEGSVSTLKIQRTQQEDSAVYLCASSLPSSYEQYFGPGTRLTVT.

The gene calls are TRBV7-6 and TRBJ2-1; D call uncertain. This CDR3 spans 14 amino acids. V was clipped by 1 base and J by 6 bases, with 10 bases between them. Germline loops: CDR1 SGHVS, CDR2 FNYEAQ. The DNA of the CDR3 is TGTGCCAGCAGCTTAGGGGTAGGCAGCAATGAGCAGTTCTTC. It specifies CASSLGVGSNEQFF.

The chain joins TRBV19 to TRBJ2-1; D is possibly TRBD2 (6 bases). Germline CDR1 is LNHDA and CDR2 is SQIVND (reference sequence). The V gene lost 4 bases and the J gene lost 0 bases, with 10 bases spanning the gap. The CDR3 has 15 amino acids. CDR3: CASSRDSSSYNEQFF. The CDR3 DNA is TGTGCCAGTAGTAGGGACTCTAGCTCCTACAATGAGCAGTTCTTC.